Following are 25 T cell receptor beta chains from one sample sequenced in a study of blood T cell repertoires in COVID-19. Method: immunoSEQ multiplex PCR; TCRdb's copy keeps in-frame clones and lacks some. The sample records around 33,000 clones, over 60% being singletons. The sequencing input was peripheral blood. Receptor source: a human donor in a cohort sampled during active COVID-19.

The chain joins TRBV3-1 (or the pseudogene TRBV3-2) to TRBJ1-6; D unclear. Germline-derived CDR1 and CDR2 are LGHDT and YNNKEL (reference sequence). Trimming stripped 3 bases from V and 9 bases from J, with 9 bases between. There are 13 residues in the CDR3. As DNA, the CDR3 is TGTGCCAGCAGCCAGGGAGGAGGTTCACCCCTCCACTTT. Encoded protein: CASSQGGGSPLHF.

The rearrangement links TRBV15 to TRBJ1-5; 7 bases are a match to TRBD1. Germline V lookup: CDR1 LNHNV, CDR2 YYDKDF (reference sequence). With V trimmed by 3 bases and J by 2 bases, 7 bases remained unmatched. This CDR3 is built from 16 residues. As DNA, the CDR3 is TGTGCCACCAGCAGGGGGGGAAGGGGGCGCAATCAGCCCCAGCATTTT. It translates to CATSRGGRGRNQPQHF.

This clone appeared many times. The V and J genes are TRBV7-9 and TRBJ1-2; no firm D call. With 5 bases removed from V and 4 bases from J, the gap between germline ends came to 14 bases. This CDR3 comprises 14 residues. Germline V CDR1 and CDR2: SEHNR, FQNEAQ (reference sequence). The CDR3 loop reads CASSLAEPFYGYTF. The CDR3 nucleotides read TGTGCCAGCAGCCTGGCGGAGCCCTTCTATGGCTACACCTTC.

The J gene is TRBJ1-5, the V gene TRBV27; D gene ambiguous. Germline lookup yields CDR1 MNHEY and CDR2 SMNVEV (reference sequence). The CDR3 is 14 amino acids. V was shortened by 7 bases and J by 0 bases, with 10 bases between the two germline ends. The CDR3 here is CASKAQDSNQPQHF. CDR3 nucleotides: TGTGCCAGCAAGGCCCAGGATAGCAATCAGCCCCAGCATTTT.

This clone showed up just once. The chain is built from TRBV2 and TRBJ2-2, with a tentative D call TRBD2 (5 bases). This CDR3 has 14 residues. Germline loops: CDR1 SNHLY, CDR2 FYNNEI. V gave up 7 bases and J gave up 4 bases, with 13 bases separating them. This chain's CDR3 is CASKRESGTGELFF. The CDR3 region has the DNA TGTGCCAGCAAACGGGAAAGTGGCACCGGGGAGCTGTTTTTT.

This chain joins TRBV9 and TRBJ1-1; D call uncertain. Trimming left V 0 bases short and J 4 bases short, with 16 bases between. The CDR3 has 16 residues. The germline gives CDR1 SGDLS, CDR2 YYNGEE. The CDR3 loop reads CASSVEAGSRGTEAFF. Written as DNA, the CDR3 is TGTGCCAGCAGCGTAGAGGCGGGGTCACGAGGCACTGAAGCTTTCTTT.

The chain is built from TRBV9 and TRBJ2-7; weak D call: TRBD1 (5 bases). The CDR3 length is 14 residues. V dropped 4 bases and J dropped 0 bases, with 11 bases sitting between them. Germline lookup yields CDR1 SGDLS and CDR2 YYNGEE. CDR3 amino acids: CASSPTVLSYEQYF. CDR3 sequence (DNA): TGTGCCAGCAGCCCGACAGTTCTCTCCTACGAGCAGTACTTC. Filled out from reference TRBV9 and TRBJ2-7, the complete variable domain reads DSGVTQTPKHLITATGQRVTLRCSPRSGDLSVYWYQQSLDQGLQFLIQYYNGEERAKGNILERFSAQQFPDLHSELNLSSLELGDSALYFCASSPTVLSYEQYFGPGTRLTVT.

The chain links TRBV12-3 or TRBV12-4 to TRBJ2-1; the D gene is possibly TRBD2 (6 bases). The CDR3 sequence is 13 residues long. The germline V and J ends were trimmed by 6 bases and 6 bases, with 12 bases remaining between them. The CDR3 here is CASSLTRSNEQFF. The CDR3 region has the DNA TGTGCCAGCAGCCTGACTAGAAGCAATGAGCAGTTCTTC.

The rearrangement links TRBV27 to TRBJ1-4; no firm D call. Germline CDR1 reads MNHEY; CDR2 reads SMNVEV (reference sequence). Deletions cut 6 bases from V and 6 bases from J, with 11 bases between. CDR3 length: 13 residues. DNA for the CDR3: TGTGCCAGCAGGACTCGGCCCCATGAAAAACTGTTTTTT. Translation gives CASRTRPHEKLFF.

The genes are TRBV6-6 and TRBJ2-7, with 11 bases identical to TRBD2. This CDR3 spans 18 amino acids. After removal of 5 bases from V and 12 bases from J, the junction contained 24 bases not matched to a gene. In germline, CDR1 is MNHNY, CDR2 SVGAGI (reference sequence). The CDR3 nucleotides read TGTGCCAGCAGTCCGTACGGGACTAGCGGAGACCATGGCTCCCCATTGTACTTC. Protein sequence: CASSPYGTSGDHGSPLYF.

The chain uses TRBV7-9 and TRBJ2-1, with TRBD2 identical over 9 bases. The V segment lost 2 bases and the J segment 9 bases; nucleotides outside the gene matches: 11. The length of the CDR3 is 16 residues. Germline CDR1 SEHNR, CDR2 FQNEAQ (reference sequence). This CDR3 is CASSLKGLAGAGEQFF. In DNA form, the CDR3 reads TGTGCCAGCAGCTTAAAAGGATTAGCGGGAGCGGGTGAGCAGTTCTTC.

The chain carries TRBV3-1 (or the pseudogene TRBV3-2) and TRBJ2-1, with 12 nucleotides matching TRBD2. V trimming: 4 bases; J trimming: 7 bases; junction bases outside the gene matches: 5. The CDR3 consists of 15 residues. Germline V gives CDR1 LGHDT, CDR2 YNNKEL (reference sequence). CDR3 DNA: TGTGCCAGCAGCCTCGGGACTAGCGGGTTGAATGAGCAGTTCTTC. Translation gives CASSLGTSGLNEQFF.

CDR3 coding DNA: TGCGCCAGCAGCTTGGCGGCAGGGGGTATAGATACGCAGTATTTT. It specifies CASSLAAGGIDTQYF. The rearrangement links TRBV5-1 to TRBJ2-3, with 7 bases fitting TRBD1. J was trimmed by 5 bases and V by 0 bases; bases with no gene match: 6. The CDR3 consists of 15 residues. Germline V gene data show CDR1 as SGHRS and CDR2 as YFSETQ.

This clone appeared a few times. V is TRBV14 and J is TRBJ1-1; D is unresolved. Trimming removed 5 bases at V and 1 base at J, with 11 bases between. Germline V CDR1 and CDR2: SGHDN, FVKESK. This CDR3 region has 14 residues. The CDR3 DNA sequence: TGTGCCAGCAGCGCAGGACTTAGGAACACTGAAGCTTTCTTT. This gives the protein CASSAGLRNTEAFF. Using reference TRBV14 and TRBJ1-1 for the parts outside the CDR3, the full variable domain is EAGVTQFPSHSVIEKGQTVTLRCDPISGHDNLYWYRRVMGKEIKFLLHFVKESKQDESGMPNNRFLAERTGGTYSTLKVQPAELEDSGVYFCASSAGLRNTEAFFGQGTRLTVV.

The chain couples TRBV30 to TRBJ2-7; 7 positions match TRBD1. The V and J ends lost 0 bases and 3 bases, in that order; junction bases with no gene match: 2. Germline V CDR1 and CDR2: GTSNPN, SVGIG (reference sequence). The CDR3 has 13 residues. CDR3 loop: CAWSVQGNYEQYF. The CDR3 DNA reads as TGTGCCTGGAGTGTACAGGGGAACTACGAGCAGTACTTC.

The V call is TRBV7-9, the J call TRBJ2-7; D is ambiguous. The CDR3 has 13 residues. V was clipped by 4 bases and J by 2 bases, with 9 bases between them. Germline lookup yields CDR1 SEHNR and CDR2 FQNEAQ (reference sequence). CDR3 nucleotides: TGTGCCAGCAGCTACGGCCAGGCCTACGAGCAGTACTTC. It yields the protein CASSYGQAYEQYF.

The chain is built from TRBV11-2 and TRBJ1-3; tentatively, D is TRBD1 (6 bases). CDR3 length equals 16 residues. CDR1 and CDR2 (germline): SGHAT, FQNNGV. Trimming removed 3 bases from V and 3 bases from J, with 15 bases in between. CDR3 sequence (DNA): TGTGCCAGCAGCTTTTCGGGGGGCGCGGGTGGAAACACCATATATTTT. Translated: CASSFSGGAGGNTIYF.

This clone has a single count. This CDR3 is CASSAGQSYGYTF. The DNA of the CDR3 is TGTGCCAGCAGCGCGGGACAGTCCTATGGCTACACCTTC. The genes are TRBV9 and TRBJ1-2, with 7 positions matching TRBD1. Trimming took 3 bases from V and 4 from J; bases not matched to a gene: 3. The CDR3 runs to 13 residues. CDR1 is SGDLS, CDR2 YYNGEE, per germline.

This clone was detected a few times. The J gene is TRBJ2-1, the V gene TRBV28; 7 bases match TRBD2. The CDR3 covers 16 residues. Trimming removed 5 bases from V and 1 base from J; junction bases left unmatched: 8. The V gene's germline CDR1 is MDHEN and CDR2 SYDVKM. In nucleotides, the CDR3 is TGTGCCAGCAGTCAGAGCGGGATGAGGTCCTACAATGAGCAGTTCTTC. Protein sequence: CASSQSGMRSYNEQFF.

The chain links TRBV6-5 to TRBJ1-5; 9 bases match TRBD1. The CDR3 covers 14 residues. V trimming: 5 bases; J trimming: 5 bases; junction bases outside the gene matches: 4. Germline V lookup: CDR1 MNHEY, CDR2 SVGAGI. For the CDR3, the DNA is TGTGCCAGCAGTCTGGGACAGGGTCATCAGCCCCAGCATTTT. Translating it yields CASSLGQGHQPQHF.

The sample holds a few counts of this clone. The chain recombines TRBV15 with TRBJ2-3; tentative D call: TRBD2 (5 bases). The CDR3 loop spans 13 amino acids. Germline CDR1 reads LNHNV; CDR2 reads YYDKDF (reference sequence). Trimming removed 5 bases at V and 5 bases at J, with 11 bases between. The CDR3 DNA sequence: TGTGCCACCAGCCTCCCGGCGGGAGATACGCAGTATTTT. This gives the protein CATSLPAGDTQYF. The full variable domain, rest sourced from reference TRBV15 and TRBJ2-3, is DAMVIQNPRYQVTQFGKPVTLSCSQTLNHNVMYWYQQKSSQAPKLLFHYYDKDFNNEADTPDNFQSRRPNTSFCFLDIRSPGLGDTAMYLCATSLPAGDTQYFGPGTRLTVL.

The chain joins TRBV9 to TRBJ1-5; the match to TRBD1 covers 7 bases. Trimming removed 4 bases from V and 6 bases from J; junction bases left unmatched: 10. This CDR3 contains 15 residues. The V gene's germline CDR1 is SGDLS and CDR2 YYNGEE. Here the CDR3 reads CASSKEDRRGQPQHF. CDR3 coding DNA: TGTGCCAGCAGCAAAGAGGACAGGAGGGGTCAGCCCCAGCATTTT.

This chain uses TRBV5-1 with TRBJ2-1; perhaps TRBD2 as D (5 bases). V lost 6 bases to trimming and J lost 0 bases, with 13 bases between them. The CDR3 runs to 15 residues. In germline, CDR1 is SGHRS, CDR2 YFSETQ. In DNA form, the CDR3 reads TGCGCCAGCATCAGTGACGGAGGCTCCTACAATGAGCAGTTCTTC. It yields the protein CASISDGGSYNEQFF. The variable domain in full, with the rest retrieved from reference TRBV5-1 and TRBJ2-1, is KAGVTQTPRYLIKTRGQQVTLSCSPISGHRSVSWYQQTPGQGLQFLFEYFSETQRNKGNFPGRFSGRQFSNSRSEMNVSTLELGDSALYLCASISDGGSYNEQFFGPGTRLTVL.

This clone has just one count. This chain connects TRBV7-3 to TRBJ2-1; 8 bases align to TRBD2. With V trimmed by 2 bases and J by 3 bases, 6 bases remained unmatched. The germline V gene has CDR1 SGHTA and CDR2 FQGTGA. The CDR3 loop spans 16 amino acids. The CDR3 is CASSLEAGGVYNEQFF. The DNA for the CDR3 is TGTGCCAGCAGCTTAGAGGCGGGAGGAGTCTACAATGAGCAGTTCTTC.

The V and J genes are TRBV13 and TRBJ2-3, with 13 bases fitting TRBD2. Germline trimming cut 4 bases from V and 12 bases from J; bases unmatched to any gene: 13. The CDR3 extends over 16 amino acids. Germline V CDR1 and CDR2: PRHDT, FYEKMQ (reference sequence). The CDR3 bases are TGTGCCAGCAGCTCAGGCAGACTAGCGGGGGGCCCACATCAGTATTTT. This codes for CASSSGRLAGGPHQYF.